The 8 T cell receptor beta chains below all came from one sample that was sequenced in a study of T cells after yellow fever vaccination. TCRdb used MiXCR to reprocess the 5' RACE reads, holding one entry per CDR3 protein. The data hold about 350,000 distinct CDR3 sequences, with 4.1% observed a single time. This specimen was PBMCs, taken 5 days after the yellow fever booster vaccination. These receptors came from a young man who received the YFV17D yellow fever vaccine.

The CDR3 is CASSYPTSSAGGEETQYF. As DNA, the CDR3 is TGTGCCAGCAGTTACCCAACGAGCTCAGCGGGTGGAGAAGAGACCCAGTACTTC. The rearrangement joins TRBV6-2 or TRBV6-3 to TRBJ2-5; D is possibly TRBD2 (6 bases). Trimming left V 2 bases short and J 3 bases short, with 22 bases between. Germline V CDR1 and CDR2: MNHEY, SVGEGT. The CDR3 runs to 18 residues.

The chain has TRBV7-9 and TRBJ1-2; D is possibly TRBD1 (5 bases). Trimming removed 4 bases from V and 2 bases from J, with 14 bases in between. This CDR3 contains 15 residues. Per germline, CDR1 SEHNR and CDR2 FQNEAQ (reference sequence). The CDR3 nucleotides read TGTGCCAGCAGCTCCGGGGACCGTGGGAACTATGGCTACACCTTC. This sequence encodes CASSSGDRGNYGYTF.

Only a few counts were recorded for this clonotype. The rearrangement uses TRBV7-2 and TRBJ1-2; a possible D gene is TRBD1 (5 bases). V lost 4 bases, J lost 3 bases, and 15 bases lay in between. The CDR3 consists of 15 residues. Germline-derived CDR1 and CDR2 are SGHTA and FQGNSA. The CDR3 DNA is TGTGCCAGCAGCTCATCACCAGGGTCAGACTATGGCTACACCTTC. Translated: CASSSSPGSDYGYTF.

The sample holds many counts of this clonotype. V and J are TRBV3-1 and TRBJ1-4, with TRBD1 as a possible D gene (5 bases). Germline CDR1 is LGHDT and CDR2 is YNNKEL (reference sequence). The CDR3 runs 16 residues. V was trimmed by 4 bases and J by 0 bases, leaving 12 bases between them. The CDR3: CASSRWDEATNEKLFF. CDR3 coding DNA: TGTGCCAGCAGCCGATGGGACGAGGCAACTAATGAAAAACTGTTTTTT.

This clonotype was recorded many times. This chain joins TRBV5-1 and TRBJ1-2; D is uncertain. The CDR3 extends over 14 amino acids. With 0 bases removed from V and 7 bases from J, the gap between germline ends came to 13 bases. Germline CDR1 reads SGHRS; CDR2 reads YFSETQ. The chain's CDR3 is CASSLDTEGGGYTF. CDR3 nucleotides: TGCGCCAGCAGCTTGGACACCGAAGGAGGTGGCTACACCTTC.

This clonotype came up a few times. The CDR3 region has the DNA TGTGCCAGCAGCTTTCCGGGTGGAAACACCATATATTTT. Protein product: CASSFPGGNTIYF. The chain couples TRBV7-9 to TRBJ1-3; no definite D call. Germline CDR1 is SEHNR and CDR2 is FQNEAQ (reference sequence). The CDR3 runs 13 residues. Trimming left V 3 bases short and J 3 bases short, with 6 bases between.

This clonotype was picked up a small number of times. The chain is built from TRBV2 and TRBJ2-5; D gene unclear. V lost 10 bases and J lost 5, with 23 bases in between. The CDR3 is 15 residues long. CDR1 and CDR2 from the germline V gene are SNHLY and FYNNEI. The CDR3 loop is CATSKGLGRAETQYF. CDR3 sequence (DNA): TGTGCCACGAGTAAAGGGCTCGGGCGAGCGGAGACCCAGTACTTC. Filled out from reference TRBV2 and TRBJ2-5, the complete variable domain reads EPEVTQTPSHQVTQMGQEVILRCVPISNHLYFYWYRQILGQKVEFLVSFYNNEISEKSEIFDDQFSVERPDGSNFTLKIRSTKLEDSAMYFCATSKGLGRAETQYFGPGTRLLVL.

J is TRBJ1-4 and V is TRBV3-1, with D tentatively TRBD1 (6 bases). This CDR3 has 16 residues. Germline V gene data show CDR1 as LGHDT and CDR2 as YNNKEL (reference sequence). With 4 bases removed from V and 6 bases from J, the gap between germline ends came to 18 bases. The CDR3 loop is CASSPSTQEGDEKLFF. The CDR3 DNA sequence: TGTGCCAGCAGCCCTTCGACACAGGAGGGGGATGAAAAACTGTTTTTT.